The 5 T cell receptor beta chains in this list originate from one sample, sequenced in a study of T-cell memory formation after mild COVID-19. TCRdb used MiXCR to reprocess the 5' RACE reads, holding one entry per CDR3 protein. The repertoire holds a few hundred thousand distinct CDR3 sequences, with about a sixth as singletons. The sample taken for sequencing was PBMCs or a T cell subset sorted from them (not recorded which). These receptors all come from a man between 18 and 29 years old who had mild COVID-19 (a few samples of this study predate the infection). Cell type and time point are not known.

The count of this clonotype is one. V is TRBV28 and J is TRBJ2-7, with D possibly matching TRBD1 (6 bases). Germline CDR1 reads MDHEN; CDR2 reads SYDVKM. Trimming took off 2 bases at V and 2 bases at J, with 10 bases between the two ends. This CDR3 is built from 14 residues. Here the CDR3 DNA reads TGTGCCAGCAGTTTAGAGGGACACCCCTACGAGCAGTACGTC. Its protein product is CASSLEGHPYEQYV.

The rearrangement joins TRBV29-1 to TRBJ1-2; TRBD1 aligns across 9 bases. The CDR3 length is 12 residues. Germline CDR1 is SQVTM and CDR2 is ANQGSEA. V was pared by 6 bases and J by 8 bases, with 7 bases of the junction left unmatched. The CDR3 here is CSVEQGARGYTF. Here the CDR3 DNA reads TGCAGCGTGGAACAGGGGGCAAGAGGCTACACCTTC.

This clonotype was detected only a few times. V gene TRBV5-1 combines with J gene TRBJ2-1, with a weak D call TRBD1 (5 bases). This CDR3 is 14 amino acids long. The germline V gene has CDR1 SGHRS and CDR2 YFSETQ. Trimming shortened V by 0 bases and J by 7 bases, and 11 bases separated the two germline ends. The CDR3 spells CASSLEVPGNEQFF. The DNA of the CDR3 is TGCGCCAGCAGCTTGGAGGTACCAGGGAATGAGCAGTTCTTC.

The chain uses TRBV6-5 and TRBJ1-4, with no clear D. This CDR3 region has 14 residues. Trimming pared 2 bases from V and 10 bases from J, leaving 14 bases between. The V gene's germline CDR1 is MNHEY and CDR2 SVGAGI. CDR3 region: CASSYTSQIGKLFF. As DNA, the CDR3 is TGTGCCAGCAGTTACACTTCACAGATCGGAAAACTGTTTTTT.

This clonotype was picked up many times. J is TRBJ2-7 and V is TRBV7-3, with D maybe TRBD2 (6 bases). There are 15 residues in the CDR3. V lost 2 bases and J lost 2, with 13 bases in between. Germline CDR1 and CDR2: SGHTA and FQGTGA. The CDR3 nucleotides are TGTGCCAGCAGCTTACGGCGGGGCCCAACCTACGAGCAGTACTTC. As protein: CASSLRRGPTYEQYF.